The sequence of this TCR beta chain was determined in a study of shared clonotypes between healthy human individuals. The CDR3 is 15 residues long. The germline CDR1 and CDR2 sequences are SGHKS and YYEKEE (reference sequence). Unmatched junction bases numbered 7, after V lost 4 bases and J lost 4 bases. Some clones are missing from TCRdb's copy, which holds only in-frame ones; the method was immunoSEQ multiplex PCR. The repertoire consists of some 2,500,000 clones, with about 90% occurring once and the leading ten covering 0.3% to 0.4%. General observations from the study: Around 5% of naive CD4 clonotypes were shared across several donors.

Turning to this clone: What it binds is unknown.

This chain links TRBV5-5 with TRBJ2-1; 8 nucleotides line up with TRBD2. The sample was naive CD4+ T cells from PBMCs. Subset denoted: CD45RA+ positively selected. The receptor's source is a man younger than 35 in good health. Some clones in this sample may be carry-over from other donors' samples. CDR3 sequence: CASSALAGGYNEQFF. The DNA for the CDR3 is TGTGCCAGCAGCGCCCTAGCGGGCGGTTACAATGAGCAGTTCTTC.